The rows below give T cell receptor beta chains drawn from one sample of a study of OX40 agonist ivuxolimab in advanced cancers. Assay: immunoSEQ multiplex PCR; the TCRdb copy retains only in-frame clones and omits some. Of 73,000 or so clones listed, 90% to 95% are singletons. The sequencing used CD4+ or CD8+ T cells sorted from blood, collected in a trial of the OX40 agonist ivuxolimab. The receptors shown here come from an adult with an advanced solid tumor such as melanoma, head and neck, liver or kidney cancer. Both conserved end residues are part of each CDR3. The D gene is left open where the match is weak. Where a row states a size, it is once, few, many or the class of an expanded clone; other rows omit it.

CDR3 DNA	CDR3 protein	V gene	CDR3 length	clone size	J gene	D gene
TGTGCCAGCAGCTGGGGCGGCTCAGATACGCAGTATTTT	CASSWGGSDTQYF	TRBV5-4	13	.	TRBJ2-3	.
TGTGCCAGCAGTTTATGGCGGTACTATGGCTACACCTTC	CASSLWRYYGYTF	TRBV28	13	.	TRBJ1-2	.
TGTGCCAGCAGTGAGGATCGACCAATTCTGCAGTTCTTC	CASSEDRPILQFF	TRBV2	13	.	TRBJ2-1	.
TGCAGCGTGGACAGGGGACAAGACTACAATGAGCAGTTCTTC	CSVDRGQDYNEQFF	TRBV29-1	14	.	TRBJ2-1	TRBD1
TGCGCCAGCAGCCAAGACGAGGGTGGGGCTATTGAATATACGCAGTATTTT	CASSQDEGGAIEYTQYF	TRBV4-1	17	.	TRBJ2-3	.
TGCGCCAGCAGTCAATTCTCGTGTGACAGGGGTTGGCTTCGGTATGGCTACACCTTC	CASSQFSCDRGWLRYGYTF	TRBV23-1	19	once	TRBJ1-2	TRBD1
TGTGCCAGCAGCGCCGGGACAGGGCCGAGCAATCAGCCCCAGCATTTT	CASSAGTGPSNQPQHF	TRBV6-6	16	.	TRBJ1-5	TRBD1
TGTGCCAGTACACAGGGTCGACAAACAGATACGCAGTATTTT	CASTQGRQTDTQYF	TRBV19	14	.	TRBJ2-3	.
TGTGCCAGCAGCTCACTAGCGGGACTTAACACCGGGGAGCTGTTTTTT	CASSSLAGLNTGELFF	TRBV13	16	.	TRBJ2-2	TRBD2
TGTGCCAGTAGCTTGTCCGGGAACTATGGCTACACCTTC	CASSLSGNYGYTF	TRBV19	13	.	TRBJ1-2	.
TGTGCCATCAGTGACAAGAAGGGAACCTACGAGCAGTACTTC	CAISDKKGTYEQYF	TRBV10-3	14	.	TRBJ2-7	.
TGTGCCAGCAGCCCTTCTAGCGGAATATCCCACGATACGCAGTATTTT	CASSPSSGISHDTQYF	TRBV7-7	16	once	TRBJ2-3	TRBD2
TGTGCCATCAGTGATACGGACCATCCCTACGAGCAGTACTTC	CAISDTDHPYEQYF	TRBV10-3	14	.	TRBJ2-7	.
TGTGCCAGCAGTACCGGAAGAGATTCAGGGAAGGGCGTGAACACTGAAGCTTTCTTT	CASSTGRDSGKGVNTEAFF	TRBV27	19	.	TRBJ1-1	.
TGTGCCTGGAGTGGGGCAGATACGCAGTATTTT	CAWSGADTQYF	TRBV30	11	.	TRBJ2-3	.
TGTGCCAGCAGCTTACTTCCGGACAGTTTCGACGAGCAGTACTTC	CASSLLPDSFDEQYF	TRBV7-2	15	.	TRBJ2-7	.
TGTGCCAGCAGATACCGGGACACGTCTAACTATGGCTACACCTTC	CASRYRDTSNYGYTF	TRBV2	15	.	TRBJ1-2	.
TGCGCCAGCAGCCAAGATCTGGGGGCGGCTTTCTTT	CASSQDLGAAFF	TRBV4-1	12	.	TRBJ1-1	.
TGTGCCAGCTCACCACGATTGGGACAAGGCACAGATACGCAGTATTTT	CASSPRLGQGTDTQYF	TRBV18	16	.	TRBJ2-3	.
TGTGCCAGTAGCACTCCCCGGGGAGGGGTGAATCAGCCCCAGCATTTT	CASSTPRGGVNQPQHF	TRBV19	16	once	TRBJ1-5	.
TGTGCCAGTAGTAAGGACGTAAACTATGGCTACACCTTC	CASSKDVNYGYTF	TRBV19	13	.	TRBJ1-2	.
TGTGCCAGCAGCTTAGCGGGGCTAGCGGGAGGAAAGGAGACCCAGTACTTC	CASSLAGLAGGKETQYF	TRBV7-9	17	.	TRBJ2-5	TRBD2
TGTGCCAGCAGTCCCTTAGCGGGAGCCACAGATACGCAGTATTTT	CASSPLAGATDTQYF	TRBV27	15	.	TRBJ2-3	TRBD2
TGCGCCAGCAGTGAGGTAAGGGGCACAGATACGCAGTATTTT	CASSEVRGTDTQYF	TRBV10-1	14	.	TRBJ2-3	.
TGCGCCAGCGTTCTAGCGGGAGCAGAGAATACGCAGTATTTT	CASVLAGAENTQYF	TRBV10-2	14	.	TRBJ2-3	TRBD2
TGTGCCAGCAGTACCCCTAGCGGCACGAACACCGGGGAGCTGTTTTTT	CASSTPSGTNTGELFF	TRBV6-6	16	.	TRBJ2-2	TRBD2
TGTGCCAGCAGTTACCGGGACACTAAAAACATTCAGTACTTC	CASSYRDTKNIQYF	TRBV2	14	.	TRBJ2-4	.
TGTGCCAGCAGCGGGACAGTGAACACTGAAGCTTTCTTT	CASSGTVNTEAFF	TRBV2	13	.	TRBJ1-1	TRBD1
TGTGCCTGGATGTATCCTGTGAACACTGAAGCTTTCTTT	CAWMYPVNTEAFF	TRBV30	13	.	TRBJ1-1	.
TGTGCCAGCAGCCAAGTAGGAGGACTAGTTGACCTCGGCCGTAATGAGCAGTTCTTC	CASSQVGGLVDLGRNEQFF	TRBV4-2	19	once	TRBJ2-1	TRBD2
TGTGCCAGCAGTAGGCAGGTTGTCGGAACTAATGAAAAACTGTTTTTT	CASSRQVVGTNEKLFF	TRBV2	16	.	TRBJ1-4	.
TGTGCCAGCAGTACAGTCTTCTCCTACAATGAGCAGTTCTTC	CASSTVFSYNEQFF	TRBV6-5	14	.	TRBJ2-1	.
TGCAGCGTGCAACGGGAGAGGGTCACAGATACGCAGTATTTT	CSVQRERVTDTQYF	TRBV29-1	14	.	TRBJ2-3	.
TGTGCCAGCTCACAGGGTCTGCCTGGGAACGGCCAGCCCCAGCATTTT	CASSQGLPGNGQPQHF	TRBV18	16	.	TRBJ1-5	.
TGCGCCAGCAGCTTCGGAACTAGCGGGAGGCAGCAGTACTTC	CASSFGTSGRQQYF	TRBV5-1	14	.	TRBJ2-7	TRBD2
TGTGCCAGCAGTTACTCCTGGACAGGGGGCTACGAGCAGTACTTC	CASSYSWTGGYEQYF	TRBV6-6	15	.	TRBJ2-7	TRBD1
TGTGCCAGCAGTTTATTGGCAGTCCAGTGGGGGGGGACCGGGGAGCTGTTTTTT	CASSLLAVQWGGTGELFF	TRBV27	18	once	TRBJ2-2	TRBD2
TGTGCCAGCAGCTTGCTAGCGGGAGGAAACAATGAGCAGTTCTTC	CASSLLAGGNNEQFF	TRBV5-5	15	.	TRBJ2-1	TRBD2
TGTGCCAGCAGTGAATTATCACAGGGGGCTTCCAAAAACATTCAGTACTTC	CASSELSQGASKNIQYF	TRBV25-1	17	.	TRBJ2-4	TRBD1
TGTGCCAGCAGCTTGCAGGGGTTGAACACTGAAGCTTTCTTT	CASSLQGLNTEAFF	TRBV11-2	14	.	TRBJ1-1	.
TGTGCCAGCAGTTACGGTCTAGCGGGAGTCCACGAGCAGTACTTC	CASSYGLAGVHEQYF	TRBV6-5	15	.	TRBJ2-7	TRBD2
TGTGCCAGCAGCTTCAATTACGAGCAGTACTTC	CASSFNYEQYF	TRBV7-9	11	.	TRBJ2-7	.
TGTGCCAGCAGCTTGATGGCCTCCGGGTCCCCCTACGAGCAGTACTTC	CASSLMASGSPYEQYF	TRBV5-6	16	.	TRBJ2-7	.